This TCR beta chain comes out of a study of blood T cell repertoires in COVID-19. About the study: Italy, Spain and the United States were the sources of the convalescent and acute COVID-19 samples.

This clone was seen once. Profiled with immunoSEQ multiplex PCR; TCRdb holds only in-frame clones, not every one. This sample has over 60,000 clones, with roughly 80% found just once. Germline V CDR1 and CDR2: LGHNA, YSLEER. The CDR3 consists of 14 residues. Trimming removed 1 base at V and 9 bases at J, with 10 bases between. This clonotype was sampled from an elderly man with active COVID-19. Source material: peripheral blood. This chain connects TRBV4-3 to TRBJ1-6; D is possibly TRBD1 (6 bases). The DNA of the CDR3 is TGCGCCAGCAGCCAAGCACAGGGAAGTTCACCCCTCCACTTT. Amino acids: CASSQAQGSSPLHF.